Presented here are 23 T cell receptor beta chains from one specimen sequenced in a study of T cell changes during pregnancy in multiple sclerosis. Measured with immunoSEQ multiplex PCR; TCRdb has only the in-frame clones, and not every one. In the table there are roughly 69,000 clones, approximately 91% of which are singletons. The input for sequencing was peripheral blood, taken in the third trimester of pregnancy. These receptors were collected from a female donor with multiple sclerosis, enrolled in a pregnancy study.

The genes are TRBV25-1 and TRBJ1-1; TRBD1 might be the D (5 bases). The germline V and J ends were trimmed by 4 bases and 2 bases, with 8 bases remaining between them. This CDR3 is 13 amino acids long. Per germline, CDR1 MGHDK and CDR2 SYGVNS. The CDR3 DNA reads TGTGCCAGCAGTGTAAGGGGCAACACTGAAGCTTTCTTT. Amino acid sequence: CASSVRGNTEAFF.

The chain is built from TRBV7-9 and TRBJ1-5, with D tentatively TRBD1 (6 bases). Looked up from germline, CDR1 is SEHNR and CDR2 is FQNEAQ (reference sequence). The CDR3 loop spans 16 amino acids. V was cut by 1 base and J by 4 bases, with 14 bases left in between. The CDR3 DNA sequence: TGTGCCAGCAGCTTAGGCACAGGGAGTCGGAATCAGCCCCAGCATTTT. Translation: CASSLGTGSRNQPQHF.

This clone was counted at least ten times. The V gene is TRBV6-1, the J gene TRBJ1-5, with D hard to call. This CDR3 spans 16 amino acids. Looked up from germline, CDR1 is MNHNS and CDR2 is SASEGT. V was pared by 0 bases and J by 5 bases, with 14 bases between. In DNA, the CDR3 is TGTGCCAGCAGTGAAGCGGAGGCCAGAGCCTATCAGCCCCAGCATTTT. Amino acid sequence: CASSEAEARAYQPQHF.

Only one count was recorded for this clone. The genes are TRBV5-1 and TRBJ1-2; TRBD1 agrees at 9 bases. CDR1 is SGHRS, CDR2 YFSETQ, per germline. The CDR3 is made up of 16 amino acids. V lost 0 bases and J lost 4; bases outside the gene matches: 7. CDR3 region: CASSLGTGAVSYGYTF. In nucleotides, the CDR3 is TGCGCCAGCAGCTTGGGGACAGGGGCGGTAAGCTATGGCTACACCTTC. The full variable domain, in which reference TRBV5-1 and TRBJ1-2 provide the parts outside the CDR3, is KAGVTQTPRYLIKTRGQQVTLSCSPISGHRSVSWYQQTPGQGLQFLFEYFSETQRNKGNFPGRFSGRQFSNSRSEMNVSTLELGDSALYLCASSLGTGAVSYGYTFGSGTRLTVV.

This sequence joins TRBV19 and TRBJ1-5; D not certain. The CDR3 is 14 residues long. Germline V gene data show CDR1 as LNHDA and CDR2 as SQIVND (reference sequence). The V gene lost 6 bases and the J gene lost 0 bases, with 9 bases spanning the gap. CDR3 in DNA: TGTGCCAGTAGCCAACAGAATAGCAATCAGCCCCAGCATTTT. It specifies CASSQQNSNQPQHF.

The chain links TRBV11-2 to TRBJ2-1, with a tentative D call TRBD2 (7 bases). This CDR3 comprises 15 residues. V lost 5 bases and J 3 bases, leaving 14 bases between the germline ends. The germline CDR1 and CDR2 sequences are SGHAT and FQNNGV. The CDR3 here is CASSPWGGHYNEQFF. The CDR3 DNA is TGTGCCAGCAGCCCCTGGGGGGGGCACTACAATGAGCAGTTCTTC.

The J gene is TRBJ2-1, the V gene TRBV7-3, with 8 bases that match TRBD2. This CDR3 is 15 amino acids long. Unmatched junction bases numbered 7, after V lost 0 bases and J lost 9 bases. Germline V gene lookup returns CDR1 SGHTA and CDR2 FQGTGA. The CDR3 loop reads CASSLTLGLEFEQFF. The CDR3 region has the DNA TGTGCCAGCAGCTTAACACTGGGACTAGAGTTTGAGCAGTTCTTC. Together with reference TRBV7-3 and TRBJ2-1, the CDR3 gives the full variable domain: GAGVSQTPSNKVTEKGKYVELRCDPISGHTALYWYRQSLGQGPEFLIYFQGTGAADDSGLPNDRFFAVRPEGSVSTLKIQRTERGDSAVYLCASSLTLGLEFEQFFGPGTRLTVL.

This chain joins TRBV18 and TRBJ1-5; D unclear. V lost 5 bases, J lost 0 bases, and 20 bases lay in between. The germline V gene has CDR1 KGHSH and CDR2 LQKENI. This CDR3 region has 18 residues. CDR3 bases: TGTGCCAGCTCATCTGGAGGCGGAAAGTCCTATAGCAATCAGCCCCAGCATTTT. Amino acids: CASSSGGGKSYSNQPQHF. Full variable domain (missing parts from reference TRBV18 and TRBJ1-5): NAGVMQNPRHLVRRRGQEARLRCSPMKGHSHVYWYRQLPEEGLKFMVYLQKENIIDESGMPKERFSAEFPKEGPSILRIQQVVRGDSAAYFCASSSGGGKSYSNQPQHFGDGTRLSIL.

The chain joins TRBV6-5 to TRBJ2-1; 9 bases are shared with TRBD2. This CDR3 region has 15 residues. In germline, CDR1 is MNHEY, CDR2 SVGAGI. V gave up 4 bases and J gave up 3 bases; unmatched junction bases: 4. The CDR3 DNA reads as TGTGCCAGCAGTTCAGCGGGGGGTGGCTACAATGAGCAGTTCTTC. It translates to CASSSAGGGYNEQFF.

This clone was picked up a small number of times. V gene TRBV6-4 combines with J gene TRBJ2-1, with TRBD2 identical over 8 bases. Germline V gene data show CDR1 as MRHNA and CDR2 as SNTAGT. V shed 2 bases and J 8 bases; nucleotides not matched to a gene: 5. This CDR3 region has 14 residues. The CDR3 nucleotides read TGTGCCAGCAGTGACGGGGAGACTAGCGATGAGCAGTTCTTC. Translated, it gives CASSDGETSDEQFF.

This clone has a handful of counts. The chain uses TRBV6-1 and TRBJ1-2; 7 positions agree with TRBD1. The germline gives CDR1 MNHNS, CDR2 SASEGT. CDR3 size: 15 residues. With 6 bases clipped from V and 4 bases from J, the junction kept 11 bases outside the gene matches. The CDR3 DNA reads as TGTGCCAGCAGCTGGGACAGCTCCGGGGGCTATGGCTACACCTTC. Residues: CASSWDSSGGYGYTF.

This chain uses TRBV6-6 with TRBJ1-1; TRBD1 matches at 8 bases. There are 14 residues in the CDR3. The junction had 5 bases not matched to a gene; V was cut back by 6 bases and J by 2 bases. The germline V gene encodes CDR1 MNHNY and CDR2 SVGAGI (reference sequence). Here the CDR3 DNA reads TGTGCCAGCAGGCCGGACAGGGATAACACTGAAGCTTTCTTT. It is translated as CASRPDRDNTEAFF.

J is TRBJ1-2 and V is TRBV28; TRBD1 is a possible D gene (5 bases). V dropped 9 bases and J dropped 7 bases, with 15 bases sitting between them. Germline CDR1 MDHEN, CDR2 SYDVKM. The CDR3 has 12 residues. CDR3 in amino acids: CASRSGRLGYTF. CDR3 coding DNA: TGTGCCAGTAGGTCAGGGAGGCTTGGCTACACCTTC.

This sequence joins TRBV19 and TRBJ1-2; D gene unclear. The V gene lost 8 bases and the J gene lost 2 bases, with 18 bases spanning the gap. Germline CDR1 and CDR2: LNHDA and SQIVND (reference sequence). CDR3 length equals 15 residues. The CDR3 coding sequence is TGTGCCAGTGATGGCGACGGACTGCGGAACTATGGCTACACCTTC. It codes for CASDGDGLRNYGYTF.

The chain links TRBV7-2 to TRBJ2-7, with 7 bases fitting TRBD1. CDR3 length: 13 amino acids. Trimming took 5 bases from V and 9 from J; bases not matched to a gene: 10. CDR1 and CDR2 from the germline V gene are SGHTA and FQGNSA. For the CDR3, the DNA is TGTGCCAGCAGCCAAGGGGGCTCCCATGCGCAGTACTTC. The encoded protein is CASSQGGSHAQYF. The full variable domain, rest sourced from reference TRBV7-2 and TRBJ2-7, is GAGVSQSPSNKVTEKGKDVELRCDPISGHTALYWYRQSLGQGLEFLIYFQGNSAPDKSGLPSDRFSAERTGGSVSTLTIQRTQQEDSAVYLCASSQGGSHAQYFGPGTRLTVT.

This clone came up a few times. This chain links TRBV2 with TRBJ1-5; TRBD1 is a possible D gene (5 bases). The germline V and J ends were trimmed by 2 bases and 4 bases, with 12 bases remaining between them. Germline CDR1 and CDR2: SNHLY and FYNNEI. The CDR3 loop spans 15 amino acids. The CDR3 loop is CASSERHRSNQPQHF. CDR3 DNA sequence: TGTGCCAGCAGTGAAAGACACAGGTCGAATCAGCCCCAGCATTTT. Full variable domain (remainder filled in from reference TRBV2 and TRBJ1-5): EPEVTQTPSHQVTQMGQEVILRCVPISNHLYFYWYRQILGQKVEFLVSFYNNEISEKSEIFDDQFSVERPDGSNFTLKIRSTKLEDSAMYFCASSERHRSNQPQHFGDGTRLSIL.

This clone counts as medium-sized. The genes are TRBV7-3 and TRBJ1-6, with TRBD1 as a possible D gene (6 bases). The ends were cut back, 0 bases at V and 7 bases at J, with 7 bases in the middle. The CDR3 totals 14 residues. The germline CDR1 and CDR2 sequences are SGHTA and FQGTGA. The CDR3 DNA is TGTGCCAGCAGCTTAACGGGGGCAAATTCACCCCTCCACTTT. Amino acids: CASSLTGANSPLHF.

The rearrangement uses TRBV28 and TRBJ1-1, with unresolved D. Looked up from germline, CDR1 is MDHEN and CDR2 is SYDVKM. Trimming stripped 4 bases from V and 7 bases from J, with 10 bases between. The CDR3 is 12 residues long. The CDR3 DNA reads TGTGCCAGCAGTTACGGGGTTGTTGAAGCTTTCTTT. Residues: CASSYGVVEAFF.

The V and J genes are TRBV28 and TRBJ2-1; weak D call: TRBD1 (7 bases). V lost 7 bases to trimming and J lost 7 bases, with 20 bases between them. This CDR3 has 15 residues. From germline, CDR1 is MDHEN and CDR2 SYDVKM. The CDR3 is CASNTPEGAGNEQFF. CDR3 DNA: TGTGCCAGCAACACTCCGGAGGGGGCCGGGAATGAGCAGTTCTTC.

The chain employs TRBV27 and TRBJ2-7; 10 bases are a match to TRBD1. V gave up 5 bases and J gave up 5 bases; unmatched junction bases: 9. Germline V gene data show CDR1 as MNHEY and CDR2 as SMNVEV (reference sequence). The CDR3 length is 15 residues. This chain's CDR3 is CASSRGQGYGNEQYF. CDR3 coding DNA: TGTGCCAGCAGTAGGGGACAGGGGTATGGCAACGAGCAGTACTTC.

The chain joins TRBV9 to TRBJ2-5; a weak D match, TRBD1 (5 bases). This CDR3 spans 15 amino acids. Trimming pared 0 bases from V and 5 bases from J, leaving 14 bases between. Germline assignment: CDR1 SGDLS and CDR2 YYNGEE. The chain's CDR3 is CASSVGWGGRETQYF. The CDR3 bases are TGTGCCAGCAGCGTAGGATGGGGCGGAAGGGAGACCCAGTACTTC.

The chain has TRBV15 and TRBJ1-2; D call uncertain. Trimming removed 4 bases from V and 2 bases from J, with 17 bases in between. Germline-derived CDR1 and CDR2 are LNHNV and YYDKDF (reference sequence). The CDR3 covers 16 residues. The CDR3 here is CATSKYQRDQNYGYTF. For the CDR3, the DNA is TGTGCCACCAGCAAATACCAACGAGATCAAAACTATGGCTACACCTTC.

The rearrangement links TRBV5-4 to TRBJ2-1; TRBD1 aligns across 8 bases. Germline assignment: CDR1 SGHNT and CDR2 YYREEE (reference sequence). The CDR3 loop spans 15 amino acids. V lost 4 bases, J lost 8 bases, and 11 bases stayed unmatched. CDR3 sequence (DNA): TGTGCCAGCAGCCGGACCGCGGACAGGGTCGATGAGCAGTTCTTC. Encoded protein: CASSRTADRVDEQFF. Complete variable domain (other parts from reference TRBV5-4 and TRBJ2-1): ETGVTQSPTHLIKTRGQQVTLRCSSQSGHNTVSWYQQALGQGPQFIFQYYREEENGRGNFPPRFSGLQFPNYSSELNVNALELDDSALYLCASSRTADRVDEQFFGPGTRLTVL.